The source of this T cell receptor beta chain is a study of cytomegalovirus exposure and HLA in healthy donors. The study's findings and limits: The authors reported that TCR beta sequences could predict HLA-A and HLA-B alleles. These predictions were accurate for most subjects in the first cohort.

On this clone: The antigen remains undetermined.

The PCR had 60 Vbeta and 13 Jbeta primers. Sequencing was performed with immunoSEQ multiplex PCR; in TCRdb, only in-frame clones are kept and a portion is missing. The data contain 250,000 or so clones, about 84% of them seen just once; the ten biggest clones take up 1.3%. The sequence was obtained from a human donor in good health. The sequenced sample consisted of PBMCs.

The CDR3 loop reads CASSMAAGAAKEQFF. The DNA for the CDR3 is TGTGCCAGCAGCATGGCCGCGGGGGCAGCCAAGGAGCAGTTCTTC. V is TRBV5-4 and J is TRBJ2-1; TRBD2 might be the D (7 bases). Germline CDR1 and CDR2: SGHNT and YYREEE (reference sequence). V lost 4 bases and J 10 bases, leaving 21 bases between the germline ends. This CDR3 comprises 15 residues.